This TCR beta chain was recovered during a study of T cells in Graves' hyperthyroidism and ophthalmopathy. Amplified regions were TCR beta CDR3 sequences from RNA transcripts. First-round RT-PCR of the TCR CDR3 relied on the HTBI primer set. TCRdb processed the multiplex PCR reads anew with MiXCR; each CDR3 protein has one entry. Of about 640,000 distinct CDR3 sequences in the sample, under 25% were seen once. The TCR originated in a man younger than 45 with Graves' ophthalmopathy. Specimen: blood.

Here the CDR3 DNA reads TGCGCCAGCAGCTTGGATGGGACCTCAGGAGGCACAGATACGCAGTATTTT. The encoded protein is CASSLDGTSGGTDTQYF. The rearrangement links TRBV5-1 to TRBJ2-3; either TRBD1 or TRBD2 may fit D (5 bases each). The CDR3 loop spans 17 amino acids. The V and J ends lost 0 bases and 1 base respectively, with 15 bases between them. Per germline, CDR1 SGHRS and CDR2 YFSETQ.